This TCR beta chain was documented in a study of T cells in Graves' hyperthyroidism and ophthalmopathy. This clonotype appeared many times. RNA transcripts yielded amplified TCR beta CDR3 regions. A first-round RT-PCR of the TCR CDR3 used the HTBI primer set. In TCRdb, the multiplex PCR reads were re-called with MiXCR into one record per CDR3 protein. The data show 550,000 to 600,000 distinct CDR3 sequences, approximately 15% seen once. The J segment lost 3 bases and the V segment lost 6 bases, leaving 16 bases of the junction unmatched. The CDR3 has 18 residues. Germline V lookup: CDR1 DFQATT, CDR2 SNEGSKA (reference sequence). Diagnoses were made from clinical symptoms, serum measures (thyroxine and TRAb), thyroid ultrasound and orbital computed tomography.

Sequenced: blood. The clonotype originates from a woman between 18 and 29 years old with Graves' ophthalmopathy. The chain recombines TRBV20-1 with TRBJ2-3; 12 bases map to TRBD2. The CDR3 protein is CSAPDATSGSWATDTQYF. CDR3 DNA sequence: TGCAGTGCCCCCGATGCGACTAGCGGGAGTTGGGCAACAGATACGCAGTATTTT.